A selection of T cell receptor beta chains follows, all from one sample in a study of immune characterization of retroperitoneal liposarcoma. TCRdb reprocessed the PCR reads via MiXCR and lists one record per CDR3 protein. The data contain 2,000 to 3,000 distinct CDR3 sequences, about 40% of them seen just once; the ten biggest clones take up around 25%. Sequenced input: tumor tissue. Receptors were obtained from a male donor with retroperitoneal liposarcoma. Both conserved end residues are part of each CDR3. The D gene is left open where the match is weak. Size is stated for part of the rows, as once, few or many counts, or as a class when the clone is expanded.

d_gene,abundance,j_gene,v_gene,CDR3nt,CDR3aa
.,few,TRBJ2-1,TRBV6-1,TGTGCCAGCTCAGTAGTCTACGAGCAGTTCTTC,CASSVVYEQFF
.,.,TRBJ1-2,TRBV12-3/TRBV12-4,TGTGCCAGCAGTTCGGACACCGCTAACTATGGCTACACCTTC,CASSSDTANYGYTF
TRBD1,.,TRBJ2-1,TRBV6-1,TGTGCCAGCAGTTACGGGACAGGGCTCTACAATGAGCAGTTCTTC,CASSYGTGLYNEQFF
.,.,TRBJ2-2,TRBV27,TGTGCCAGCAATTCGGGGCGCTTCGGGACCTCCGGGGAGCTGTTTTTT,CASNSGRFGTSGELFF
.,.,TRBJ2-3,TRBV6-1,TGTGCCAGCAGTTCTCGGAGACTCGATACGCAGTATTTT,CASSSRRLDTQYF
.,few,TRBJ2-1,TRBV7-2,TGTGCCAGCAGCTCACGCCCAGGGGGGGTGTACGAGCAGTTCTTC,CASSSRPGGVYEQFF
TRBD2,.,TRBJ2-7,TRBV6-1,TGTGCCAGCAGTGAACGACTAGCGGGAGCGTACGAGCAGTACTTC,CASSERLAGAYEQYF
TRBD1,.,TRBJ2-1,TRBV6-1,TGTGCCGCCACCAGGGACAGCGACTTCTACGAGCAGTTCTTC,CAATRDSDFYEQFF
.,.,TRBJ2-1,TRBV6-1,TGTGCCAGCAGTGAAGTTTCTAGGGGCCCCAATGAGCAGTTCTTC,CASSEVSRGPNEQFF
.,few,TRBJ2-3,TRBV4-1,TGCGCCAGCAGCCGGGGCGGCCCTAGGGATACGCAGTATTTT,CASSRGGPRDTQYF
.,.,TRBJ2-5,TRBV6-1,TGTGCCAGCAGTCCCCCCGGGGTTGTGTCGGCTGGGCAGTACTTC,CASSPPGVVSAGQYF
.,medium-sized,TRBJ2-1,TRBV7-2,TGTGCCAGCAGCTCGACAGGGTGGGAGCGGGCCGAGCAGTTCTTC,CASSSTGWERAEQFF
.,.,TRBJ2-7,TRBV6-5,TGTGCCAGCAGTAGGGCTAACGAAGGCTACGAGCAGTACTTC,CASSRANEGYEQYF
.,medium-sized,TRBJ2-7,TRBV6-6,TGTGCCAGCACCGACCCGTCAGGCGGTCCCTACGAGCAGTACTTC,CASTDPSGGPYEQYF
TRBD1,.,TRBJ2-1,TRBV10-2,TGCGCCAGCAAGGGACAGGGGGCAAATGAGCAGTTCTTC,CASKGQGANEQFF
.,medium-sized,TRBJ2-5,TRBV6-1,TGTGCCAGCAGCTCGTTTCTAGCGACCCAAGGGACCCAGTACTTC,CASSSFLATQGTQYF
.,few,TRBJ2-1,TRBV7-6,TGTGCCAGCAGCTTTTCAGGGTTTGGGGAGACCCAGTTCTTC,CASSFSGFGETQFF
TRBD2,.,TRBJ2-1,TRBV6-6,TGTGCCAGCAGTTACTGGGGACTAGCGGGAGTCCACGAGCAGTTCTTC,CASSYWGLAGVHEQFF
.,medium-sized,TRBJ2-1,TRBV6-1,TGTGCCAGCAGTGAAGGTTTGAGCCTCGGAACCCAGTTCTTC,CASSEGLSLGTQFF
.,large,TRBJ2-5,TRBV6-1,TGTGCCAGCAGAAGAGGAGGGGAGACCCAGTACTTC,CASRRGGETQYF
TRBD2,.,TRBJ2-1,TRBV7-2,TGTGCCAGCAGCCCAGATAGCGGGAGGTACAATGAGCAGTTCTTC,CASSPDSGRYNEQFF
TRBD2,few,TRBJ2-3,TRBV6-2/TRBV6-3,TGTGCCAGCGGGGGTCGGGGGGTCACAGATACGCAGTATTTT,CASGGRGVTDTQYF
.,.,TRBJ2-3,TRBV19,TGTGCCAGTAGTAGAGGCTCGGGGTTGGATACGCAGTATTTT,CASSRGSGLDTQYF
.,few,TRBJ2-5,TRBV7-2,TGTGCCAGCAGGGCTGCGGATATATTGGAGACCCAGTACTTC,CASRAADILETQYF
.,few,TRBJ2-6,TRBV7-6,TGTGCCAGCAGCTTTACTGCATCTGGGGCCAACGTCCTGACTTTC,CASSFTASGANVLTF
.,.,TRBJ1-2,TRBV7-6,TGTGCCAGCAGCGCCAGTCCCAGGCAGGGTGATGGCTACACCTTC,CASSASPRQGDGYTF
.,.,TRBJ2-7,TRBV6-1,TGTGCCAGCAGTTACGGGGAGGATCTATACTACGAGCAGTACTTC,CASSYGEDLYYEQYF
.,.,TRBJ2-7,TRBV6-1,TGTGCCAGCAGTGGAATAGCAGGACAACTCTACGAGCAGTACTTC,CASSGIAGQLYEQYF
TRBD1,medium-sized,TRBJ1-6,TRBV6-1,TGTGCCAGCAGTGCACAGGGGACCTACGGGAATTCACCCCTCCACTTT,CASSAQGTYGNSPLHF
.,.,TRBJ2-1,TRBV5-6,TGTGCCAGCAGCTTTCCCCCGAGCTCCTACAATGAGCAGTTCTTC,CASSFPPSSYNEQFF
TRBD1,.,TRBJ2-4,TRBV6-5,TGTGCCAGCAGTCCCCTCCCGGGACAGCTAGCCAAAAACATTCAGTACTTC,CASSPLPGQLAKNIQYF
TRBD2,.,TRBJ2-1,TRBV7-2,TGTGCCAGCAGCCGCGGGGGGGCCCTCTGGGAGCAGTTCTTC,CASSRGGALWEQFF
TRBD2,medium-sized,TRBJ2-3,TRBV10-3,TGTGCCATCAGTCAGCCGGGACTAGCGCCAGTAAAGGCAGATACGCAGTATTTT,CAISQPGLAPVKADTQYF
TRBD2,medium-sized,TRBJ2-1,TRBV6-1,TGTGCCAGCAGTGCGGCTAGCGGGGGTCTTAGCTCCTACAATGAGCAGTTCTTC,CASSAASGGLSSYNEQFF
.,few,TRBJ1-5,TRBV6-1,TGTGCCAGCAGGGTACTAAATCAGCCCCAGCATTTT,CASRVLNQPQHF
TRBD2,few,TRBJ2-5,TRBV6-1,TGTGCCAGCACCGGGACTAGTTTAAATGAGCAGTACTTC,CASTGTSLNEQYF
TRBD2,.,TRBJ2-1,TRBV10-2,TGCGCCAGCATGAACCCCGGGACTAGCGGGGCCAATGAGCAGTTCTTC,CASMNPGTSGANEQFF
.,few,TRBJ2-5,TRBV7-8,TGTGCCAGCAGCTTAGTAGTAGGGAAGGAGACCCAGTACTTC,CASSLVVGKETQYF
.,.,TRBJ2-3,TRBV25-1,TGTGCCAGCAGTGAATTGGTCAGGTACACAGATACGCAGTATTTT,CASSELVRYTDTQYF
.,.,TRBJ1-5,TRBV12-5,TGTGCTAGTGGTTTGACCGCTACCAATCAGCCCCAGCATTTT,CASGLTATNQPQHF
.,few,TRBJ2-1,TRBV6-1,TGTGCCAGCAGTGATCGGGGGGCCAGCGTTAAGCAGTTCTTC,CASSDRGASVKQFF
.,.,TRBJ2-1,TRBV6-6,TGTGCCAGCAGTTACTCCCGCAGGCAAGAGACCCAGTTCTTC,CASSYSRRQETQFF
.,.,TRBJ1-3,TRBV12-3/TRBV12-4,TGTGCCAGCAGTTTCAACCCTGGGTCTGGAAACACCATATATTTT,CASSFNPGSGNTIYF
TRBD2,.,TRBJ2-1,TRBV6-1,TGTGCCAGCAGTGAGGAGACTAGCGGGGGGGTCCAAGAGACCCAGTTCTTC,CASSEETSGGVQETQFF
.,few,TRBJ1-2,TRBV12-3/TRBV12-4,TGTGCCAGCAGTCCTCTGGACCGGAATGGCTACACCTTC,CASSPLDRNGYTF
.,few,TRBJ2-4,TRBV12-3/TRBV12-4,TGTGCCAGCAGTTCTGGGTCCTTTAGCATTCAGTACTTC,CASSSGSFSIQYF
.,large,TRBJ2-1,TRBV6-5,TGTGCCAGCAGTTACGGCCTAGGACAAGAGACCCAGTTCTTC,CASSYGLGQETQFF
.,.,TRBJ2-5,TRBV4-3,TGCGCCAGCAGCCAAGAAGAAGCGGAGTCACGGACCCAGTACTTC,CASSQEEAESRTQYF
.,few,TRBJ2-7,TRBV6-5,TGTGCCAGCACCGCCCAGGGCGAGCAGTACTTC,CASTAQGEQYF
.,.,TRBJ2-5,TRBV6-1,TGTGCCAGCAGTCCCCAGGGGCCTGATACCTCAGAGACCCAGTACTTC,CASSPQGPDTSETQYF
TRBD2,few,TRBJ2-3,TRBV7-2,TGTGCCAGCAGCTTATGGGGACTAGGTGATACGCAGTATTTT,CASSLWGLGDTQYF
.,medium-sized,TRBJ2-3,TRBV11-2,TGTGCCAGCAGCTTATCCGGGGGTACGCAGTATTTT,CASSLSGGTQYF
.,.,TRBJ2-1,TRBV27,TGTGCCAGTAGTTTTGGTCCCCAGGGGAAAGTGGAGACCCAGTTCTTC,CASSFGPQGKVETQFF
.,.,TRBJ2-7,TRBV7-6,TGTGCCAGCAGCTTCGGATTTCCCGCCTACGAGCAGTACTTC,CASSFGFPAYEQYF
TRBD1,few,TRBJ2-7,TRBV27,TGTGCCAGCAGTTCCCTGACAGGGCCAGAGTACTTC,CASSSLTGPEYF
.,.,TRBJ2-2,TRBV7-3,TGTGCCAGCAGCCCCGGGGGCAGGGCGAACACCGGGGAGCTGTTTTTT,CASSPGGRANTGELFF
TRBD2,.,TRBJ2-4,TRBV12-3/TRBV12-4,TGTGCCAGCACCACCCAGCGGGGGAGAGCGGGCATTCAGTACTTC,CASTTQRGRAGIQYF
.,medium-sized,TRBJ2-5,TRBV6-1,TGTGCCAGCAGTGAAGGTTTGAGCCTCGGAACCCAGTACTTC,CASSEGLSLGTQYF